Shown below are 15 T cell receptor beta chains from a single sample sequenced in a study of identical twins. TCRdb re-analysed the 5' RACE reads in MiXCR, keeping a single row per CDR3 protein. In the table there are under 900,000 distinct CDR3 sequences, approximately 13% of which are singletons. The same sample was also used in a study of yellow fever vaccine responses in identical twins.

Sequenced sample: PBMCs. Receptor source: a woman aged 18-29 years in good health.

This chain's CDR3 is CASSQDKGRDTQYF. The CDR3 DNA is TGTGCCAGCAGCCAAGATAAGGGGAGGGATACGCAGTATTTT. The V and J genes are TRBV4-2 and TRBJ2-3, with D possibly matching TRBD2 (6 bases). The V gene's germline CDR1 is LGHNA and CDR2 YNFKEQ. The ends were cut back, 0 bases at V and 6 bases at J, with 10 bases in the middle. There are 14 residues in the CDR3.

This clonotype was observed a few times. The chain joins TRBV2 to TRBJ1-6; D remains ambiguous. V lost 7 bases and J 9 bases, leaving 13 bases between the germline ends. CDR3 size: 13 residues. Germline lookup yields CDR1 SNHLY and CDR2 FYNNEI. The CDR3 DNA sequence: TGTGCCAGCACAGAAGATATGGCTTCACCCCTCCACTTT. Protein sequence: CASTEDMASPLHF.

This clonotype was recorded a few times. V is TRBV5-1 and J is TRBJ2-1; 7 nucleotides align to TRBD1. CDR1 and CDR2 from the germline V gene are SGHRS and YFSETQ. The CDR3 runs 15 residues. V lost 0 bases to trimming and J lost 5 bases; unmatched junction nucleotides: 5. The CDR3 bases are TGCGCCAGCAGCTTGGTGTGGGACAGAAACAATGAGCAGTTCTTC. Its protein is CASSLVWDRNNEQFF.

This clonotype turned up a few times. V usage is TRBV6-2 or TRBV6-3 and J usage is TRBJ2-1; either TRBD1 or TRBD2 may supply D (5 bases each). V lost 6 bases and J 3 bases, leaving 15 bases between the germline ends. From germline, CDR1 is MNHEY and CDR2 SVGEGT. This CDR3 region has 15 residues. The chain's CDR3 is CASRKRGVGYNEQFF. CDR3 nucleotide sequence: TGTGCCAGCAGGAAACGAGGGGTAGGCTACAATGAGCAGTTCTTC.

The sample holds a few counts of this clonotype. V is TRBV7-9 and J is TRBJ2-3; 8 bases align to TRBD2. Losses at the gene ends were 5 bases for V and 0 bases for J; bases not matched to a gene: 10. The CDR3 loop spans 17 amino acids. Germline lookup yields CDR1 SEHNR and CDR2 FQNEAQ (reference sequence). The CDR3 region has the DNA TGTGCCAGCAGCCGCCTCCCGGGGGGGCTAAGCACAGATACGCAGTATTTT. Translated, it gives CASSRLPGGLSTDTQYF.

The chain has TRBV10-3 and TRBJ2-1; D is possibly TRBD2 (6 bases). The length of the CDR3 is 13 residues. V lost 8 bases to trimming and J lost 7 bases, with 15 bases between them. The germline gives CDR1 ENHRY, CDR2 SYGVKD. CDR3: CAIRPNGGNEQFF. The CDR3 nucleotides are TGTGCCATCCGACCCAACGGGGGTAATGAGCAGTTCTTC.

In this sample, this clonotype turned up a few times. The chain combines TRBV20-1 with TRBJ2-7; a weak D match, TRBD1 (6 bases). V lost 2 bases to trimming and J lost 7 bases, with 21 bases between them. The CDR3 runs 15 residues. The V gene's germline CDR1 is DFQATT and CDR2 SNEGSKA (reference sequence). The CDR3 reads CSARNSQGTGYEQYV. CDR3 DNA: TGCAGTGCTAGAAACTCACAGGGTACGGGGTATGAGCAGTACGTC.

This clonotype has only a few counts. J is TRBJ2-1 and V is TRBV11-3; D ambiguous. Trimming took off 0 bases at V and 5 bases at J, with 5 bases between the two ends. The CDR3 has 13 amino acids. Per the germline V gene, CDR1 is SGHNT and CDR2 is YENEEA. CDR3 residues: CASSLDTDNEQFF. DNA of the CDR3: TGTGCCAGCAGCTTAGACACCGACAATGAGCAGTTCTTC.

The chain joins TRBV11-2 to TRBJ2-7; 13 positions agree with TRBD2. Germline lookup yields CDR1 SGHAT and CDR2 FQNNGV. J was trimmed by 2 bases and V by 5 bases; bases with no gene match: 9. The CDR3 has 17 amino acids. As DNA, the CDR3 is TGTGCCAGCAGCCCGGGGACTAGCGGGATAATTCCCTACGAGCAGTACTTC. Protein product: CASSPGTSGIIPYEQYF.

This clonotype was counted many times. V gene TRBV20-1 combines with J gene TRBJ2-1; no clear D. In germline, CDR1 is DFQATT, CDR2 SNEGSKA (reference sequence). CDR3 length equals 11 residues. Trimming shortened V by 5 bases and J by 14 bases, and 16 bases separated the two germline ends. The CDR3 is CSAGTGLLEFF. Written as DNA, the CDR3 is TGCAGTGCTGGAACTGGGCTTTTGGAGTTCTTC.

V is TRBV2 and J is TRBJ1-1; a possible D gene is TRBD1 (5 bases). The V and J ends lost 3 bases and 6 bases respectively, with 11 bases between them. The germline V gene has CDR1 SNHLY and CDR2 FYNNEI. This CDR3 is built from 13 residues. CDR3 nucleotides: TGTGCCAGCAGTGATGAGGTGGGGGCTGAAGCTTTCTTT. Its translation: CASSDEVGAEAFF. Together with reference TRBV2 and TRBJ1-1, the CDR3 gives the full variable domain: EPEVTQTPSHQVTQMGQEVILRCVPISNHLYFYWYRQILGQKVEFLVSFYNNEISEKSEIFDDQFSVERPDGSNFTLKIRSTKLEDSAMYFCASSDEVGAEAFFGQGTRLTVV.

The rearrangement joins TRBV6-1 to TRBJ2-2, with D perhaps being TRBD1 or TRBD2 (5 bases each). The CDR3 is made up of 15 amino acids. Germline CDR1 reads MNHNS; CDR2 reads SASEGT. V lost 6 bases, J lost 4 bases, and 15 bases lay in between. The CDR3, as DNA: TGTGCCAGCAGCCCCGGGCTGGGACCCACCGGGGAGCTGTTTTTT. It is translated as CASSPGLGPTGELFF.

In its sample, this clonotype was seen many times. The genes are TRBV2 and TRBJ2-7; D is uncertain. The V end was cut by 3 bases, the J end by 0 bases, with 24 bases between. The CDR3 sequence is 19 residues long. From germline, CDR1 is SNHLY and CDR2 FYNNEI. The CDR3 sequence is CASSDLPGRSASSSYEQYF. As DNA, the CDR3 is TGTGCCAGCAGTGACCTTCCCGGGCGGAGCGCCTCAAGCTCCTACGAGCAGTACTTC.

This clonotype was observed a few times. This chain connects TRBV24-1 to TRBJ2-1, with TRBD2 identical over 13 bases. Germline CDR1 KGHDR, CDR2 SFDVKD. This CDR3 has 15 amino acids. V dropped 9 bases and J dropped 6; count of bases not matched to a gene: 7. Written as DNA, the CDR3 is TGTGCCACCTCAAAGGGACTAGCGGGGATCAATGAGCAGTTCTTC. Translated: CATSKGLAGINEQFF.

The chain joins TRBV29-1 to TRBJ1-1; D gene ambiguous. The length of the CDR3 is 13 residues. Germline loops: CDR1 SQVTM, CDR2 ANQGSEA. V lost 3 bases to trimming and J lost 5 bases, with 13 bases between them. Here the CDR3 reads CSVEKDTKTEAFF. The CDR3 DNA follows: TGCAGCGTTGAGAAGGATACAAAGACTGAAGCTTTCTTT.